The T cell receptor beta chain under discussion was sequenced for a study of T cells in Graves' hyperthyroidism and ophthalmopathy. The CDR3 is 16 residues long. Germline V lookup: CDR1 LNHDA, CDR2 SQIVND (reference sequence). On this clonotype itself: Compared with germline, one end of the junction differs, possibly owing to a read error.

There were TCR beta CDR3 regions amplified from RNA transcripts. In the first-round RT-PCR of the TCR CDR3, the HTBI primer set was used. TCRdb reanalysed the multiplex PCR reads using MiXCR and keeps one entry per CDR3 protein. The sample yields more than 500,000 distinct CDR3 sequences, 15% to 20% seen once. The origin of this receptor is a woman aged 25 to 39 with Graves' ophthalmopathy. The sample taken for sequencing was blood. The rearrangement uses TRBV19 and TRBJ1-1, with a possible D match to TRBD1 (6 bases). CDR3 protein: CASSIYSQGKVTEASF. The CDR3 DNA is TGTGCCAGTAGTATCTATTCACAGGGCAAGGTCACTGAAGCTTCCTTT.